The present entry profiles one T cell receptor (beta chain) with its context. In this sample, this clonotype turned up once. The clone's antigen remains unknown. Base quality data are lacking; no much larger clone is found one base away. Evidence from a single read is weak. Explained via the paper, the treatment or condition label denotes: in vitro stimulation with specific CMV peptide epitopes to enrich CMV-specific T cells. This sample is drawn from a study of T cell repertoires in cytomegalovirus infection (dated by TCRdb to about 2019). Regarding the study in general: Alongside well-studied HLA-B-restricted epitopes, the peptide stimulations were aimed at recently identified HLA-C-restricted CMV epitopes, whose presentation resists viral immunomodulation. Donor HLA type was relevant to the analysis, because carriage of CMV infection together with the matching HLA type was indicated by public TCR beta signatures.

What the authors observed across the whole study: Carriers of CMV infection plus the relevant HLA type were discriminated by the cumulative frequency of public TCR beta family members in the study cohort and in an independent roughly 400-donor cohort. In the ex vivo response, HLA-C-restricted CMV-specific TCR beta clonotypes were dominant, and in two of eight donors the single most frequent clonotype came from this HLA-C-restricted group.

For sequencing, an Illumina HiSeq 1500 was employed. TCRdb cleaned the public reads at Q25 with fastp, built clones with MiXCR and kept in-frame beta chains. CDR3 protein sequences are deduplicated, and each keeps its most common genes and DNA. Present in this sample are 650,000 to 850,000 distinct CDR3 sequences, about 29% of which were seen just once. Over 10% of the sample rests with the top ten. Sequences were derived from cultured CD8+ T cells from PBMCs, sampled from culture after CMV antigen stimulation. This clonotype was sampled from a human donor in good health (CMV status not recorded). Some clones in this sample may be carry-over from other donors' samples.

The CDR3 reads as follows: CASSLVVGQTRGETQYF. The nucleotides read TGTGCCAGCAGCTTAGTGGTCGGACAGACCCGTGGAGAGACCCAGTACTTC. The chain employs TRBV7-8 and TRBJ2-5, and the D gene may be TRBD1, 6 bases matching. The germline V gene supplies CDR1 SGHVS and CDR2 FQNEAQ. V is shortened by 1 base, J by 4 bases, and the region joining them spans 19 bases. Its CDR3 holds 17 amino acids, cysteine through phenylalanine. Only the CDR3 DNA stays, 51 bases, in frame from base 1.